The entry below describes one T cell receptor beta chain. No antigen is known for it. This sample is drawn from a study of cytomegalovirus exposure and HLA in healthy donors. Study as a whole: Early on, a data release was issued that held 80 million to 90 million unique TCRs from HLA-typed donors. Overall study results and limits: Likely technical artifact: a cluster of highly shared sequence variants. With later analysis, a missense DCLRE1C variant became linked to TCR beta V- and J-gene trimming.

PCR employed 60 Vbeta and 13 Jbeta primers. TCRdb keeps only in-frame clones here, not all; method: immunoSEQ multiplex PCR. The sample records about 82,000 clones, 65% to 75% being singletons. Donors were ostensibly healthy at sampling, although undocumented immune exposures were probable. The CDR3 has 15 residues. With V trimmed by 0 bases and J by 5 bases, 4 bases remained unmatched. The germline CDR1 and CDR2 sequences are GTSNPN and SVGIG (reference sequence). This receptor was taken from a man in his forties in good health and CMV-seropositive. The material sequenced was PBMCs. The chain employs TRBV30 and TRBJ1-4; 9 bases are shared with TRBD1. The CDR3 is CAWSVGQGFNEKLFF. CDR3 nucleotide sequence: TGTGCCTGGAGTGTGGGACAGGGATTCAATGAAAAACTGTTTTTT.